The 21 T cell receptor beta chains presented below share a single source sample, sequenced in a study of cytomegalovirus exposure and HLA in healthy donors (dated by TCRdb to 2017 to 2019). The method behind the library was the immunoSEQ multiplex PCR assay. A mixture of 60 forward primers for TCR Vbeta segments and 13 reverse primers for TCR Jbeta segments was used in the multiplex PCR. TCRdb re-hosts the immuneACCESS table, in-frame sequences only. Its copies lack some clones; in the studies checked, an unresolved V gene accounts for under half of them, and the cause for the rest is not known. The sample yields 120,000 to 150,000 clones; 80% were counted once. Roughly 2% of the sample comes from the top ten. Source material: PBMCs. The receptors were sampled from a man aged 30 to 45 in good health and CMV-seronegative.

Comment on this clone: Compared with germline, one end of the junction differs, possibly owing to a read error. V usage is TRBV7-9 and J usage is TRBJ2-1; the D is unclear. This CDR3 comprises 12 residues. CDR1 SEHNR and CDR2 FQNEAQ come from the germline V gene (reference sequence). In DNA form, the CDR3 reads TGTTCCAGCAGCTTAGAGCAGGATGAGCAGTTCTTC. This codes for CSSSLEQDEQFF.

The CDR3 spells CASSLVVRGEMNTEAFF. The CDR3 DNA is TGCGCCAGCAGCTTGGTTGTCAGGGGAGAAATGAACACTGAAGCTTTCTTT. The V call is TRBV5-1, the J call TRBJ1-1; maybe TRBD1 (6 bases). V was cut by 0 bases and J by 0 bases, with 15 bases left in between. CDR1 and CDR2 from the germline V gene are SGHRS and YFSETQ. The CDR3 is 17 amino acids.

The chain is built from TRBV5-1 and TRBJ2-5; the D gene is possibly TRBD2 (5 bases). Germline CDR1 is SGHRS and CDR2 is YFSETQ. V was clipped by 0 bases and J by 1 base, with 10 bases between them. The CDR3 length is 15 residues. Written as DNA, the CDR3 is TGCGCCAGCAGCTTGGCTTCGGGGATCCAAGAGACCCAGTACTTC. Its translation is CASSLASGIQETQYF.

The CDR3 nucleotides are TGTGCCAGAAAGCGGACCAATCAGCCCCAGCATTTT. It codes for CARKRTNQPQHF. The chain couples TRBV28 to TRBJ1-5; D remains unclear. This CDR3 has 12 amino acids. The V and J ends lost 9 bases and 3 bases respectively, with 9 bases between them. Germline V gene sequence: CDR1 MDHEN, CDR2 SYDVKM.

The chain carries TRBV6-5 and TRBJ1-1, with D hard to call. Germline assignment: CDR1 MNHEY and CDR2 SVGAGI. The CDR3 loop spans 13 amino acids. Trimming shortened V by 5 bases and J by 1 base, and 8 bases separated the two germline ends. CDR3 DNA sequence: TGTGCCAGCAGTGATGGAGGGAACACTGAAGCTTTCTTT. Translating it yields CASSDGGNTEAFF.

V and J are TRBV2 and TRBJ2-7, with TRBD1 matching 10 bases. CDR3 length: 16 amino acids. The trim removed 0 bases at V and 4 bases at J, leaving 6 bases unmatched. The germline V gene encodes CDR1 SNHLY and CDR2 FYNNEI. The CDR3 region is CASSEAAPGQGYEQYF. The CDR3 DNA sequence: TGTGCCAGCAGTGAAGCGGCCCCGGGACAGGGGTACGAGCAGTACTTC.

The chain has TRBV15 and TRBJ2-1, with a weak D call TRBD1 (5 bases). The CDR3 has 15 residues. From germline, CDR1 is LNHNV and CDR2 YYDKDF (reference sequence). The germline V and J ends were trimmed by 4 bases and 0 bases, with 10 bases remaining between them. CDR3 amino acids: CATSTGRGSYNEQFF. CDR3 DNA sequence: TGTGCCACCAGCACTGGTAGGGGCTCCTACAATGAGCAGTTCTTC.

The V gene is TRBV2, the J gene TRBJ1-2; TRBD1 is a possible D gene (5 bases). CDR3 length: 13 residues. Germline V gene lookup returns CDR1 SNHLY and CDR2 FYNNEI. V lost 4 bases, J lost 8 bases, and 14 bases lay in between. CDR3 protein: CASSVSRENGYTF. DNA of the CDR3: TGTGCCAGCAGTGTGTCCAGGGAAAACGGCTACACCTTC.

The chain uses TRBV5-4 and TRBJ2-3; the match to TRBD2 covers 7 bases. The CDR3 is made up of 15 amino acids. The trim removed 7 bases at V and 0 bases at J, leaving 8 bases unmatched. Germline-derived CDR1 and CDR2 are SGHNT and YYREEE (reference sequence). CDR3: CASVSSGSSTDTQYF. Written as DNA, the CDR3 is TGTGCCAGCGTTTCTAGCGGTTCTAGCACAGATACGCAGTATTTT.

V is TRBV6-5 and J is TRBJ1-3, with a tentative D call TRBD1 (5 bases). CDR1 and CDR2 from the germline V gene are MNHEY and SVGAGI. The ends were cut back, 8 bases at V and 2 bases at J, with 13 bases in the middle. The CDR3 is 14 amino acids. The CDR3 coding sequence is TGTGCCAGCGGCCCAGGGTACACTGGAAACACCATATATTTT. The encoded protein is CASGPGYTGNTIYF.

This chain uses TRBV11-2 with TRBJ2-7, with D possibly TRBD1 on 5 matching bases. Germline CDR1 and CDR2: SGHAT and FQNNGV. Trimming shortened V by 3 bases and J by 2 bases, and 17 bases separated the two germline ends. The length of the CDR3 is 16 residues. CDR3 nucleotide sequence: TGTGCCAGCAGCTTTGCGGACATCGTTGTGGCCTACGAGCAGTACTTC. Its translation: CASSFADIVVAYEQYF.

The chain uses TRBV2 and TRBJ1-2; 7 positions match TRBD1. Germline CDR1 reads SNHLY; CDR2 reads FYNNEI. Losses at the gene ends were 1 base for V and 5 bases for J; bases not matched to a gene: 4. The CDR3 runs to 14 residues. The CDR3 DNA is TGTGCCAGCAGTGAAGTTCAGGGGGTGTATGGCTACACCTTC. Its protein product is CASSEVQGVYGYTF.

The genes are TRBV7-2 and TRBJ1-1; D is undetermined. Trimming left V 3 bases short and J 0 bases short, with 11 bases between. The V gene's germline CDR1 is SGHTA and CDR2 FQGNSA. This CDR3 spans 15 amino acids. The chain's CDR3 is CASSFTEVMNTEAFF. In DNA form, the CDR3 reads TGTGCCAGCAGCTTTACGGAGGTGATGAACACTGAAGCTTTCTTT.

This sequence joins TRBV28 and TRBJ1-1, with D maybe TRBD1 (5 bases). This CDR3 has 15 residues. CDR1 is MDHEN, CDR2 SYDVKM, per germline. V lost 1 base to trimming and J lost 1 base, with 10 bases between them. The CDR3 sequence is CASSLSRGRNTEAFF. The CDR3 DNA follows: TGTGCCAGCAGTTTATCTCGGGGGAGGAACACTGAAGCTTTCTTT.

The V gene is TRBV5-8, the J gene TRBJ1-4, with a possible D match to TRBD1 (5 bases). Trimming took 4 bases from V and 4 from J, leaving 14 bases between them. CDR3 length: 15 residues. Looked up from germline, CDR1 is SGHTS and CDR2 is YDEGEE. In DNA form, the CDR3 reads TGTGCCAGCAGCGCCCCGGCCCAGGGTAATGAAAAACTGTTTTTT. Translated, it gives CASSAPAQGNEKLFF.

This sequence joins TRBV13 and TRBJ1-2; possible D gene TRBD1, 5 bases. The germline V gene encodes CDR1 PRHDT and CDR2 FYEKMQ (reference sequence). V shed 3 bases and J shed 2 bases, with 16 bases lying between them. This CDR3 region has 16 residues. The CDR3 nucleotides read TGTGCCAGCAGCTTGGGGCCGAGTGGGGAAAACTATGGCTACACCTTC. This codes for CASSLGPSGENYGYTF.

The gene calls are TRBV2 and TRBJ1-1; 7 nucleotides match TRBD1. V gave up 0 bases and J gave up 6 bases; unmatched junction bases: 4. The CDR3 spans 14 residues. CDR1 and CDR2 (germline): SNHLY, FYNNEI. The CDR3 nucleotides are TGTGCCAGCAGTGAAGCGCCAGGGGGGCCTGAAGCTTTCTTT. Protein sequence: CASSEAPGGPEAFF.

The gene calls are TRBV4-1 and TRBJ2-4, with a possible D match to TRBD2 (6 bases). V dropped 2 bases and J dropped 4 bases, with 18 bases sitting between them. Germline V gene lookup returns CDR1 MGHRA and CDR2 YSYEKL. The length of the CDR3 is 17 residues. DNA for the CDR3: TGCGCCAGCAGCCAACCCCCCGGGGGTGGTTTGAAAAACATTCAGTACTTC. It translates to CASSQPPGGGLKNIQYF.

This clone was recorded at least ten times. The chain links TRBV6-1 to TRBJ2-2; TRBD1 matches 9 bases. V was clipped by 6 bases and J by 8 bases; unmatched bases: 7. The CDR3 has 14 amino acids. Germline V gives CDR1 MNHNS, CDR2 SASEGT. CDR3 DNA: TGTGCCAGCAGGACACAGGGGGCATCTGGGGAGCTGTTTTTT. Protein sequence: CASRTQGASGELFF.

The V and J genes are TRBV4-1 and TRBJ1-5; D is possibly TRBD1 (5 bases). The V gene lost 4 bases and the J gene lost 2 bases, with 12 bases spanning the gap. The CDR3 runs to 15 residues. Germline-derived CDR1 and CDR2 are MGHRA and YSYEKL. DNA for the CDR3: TGCGCCAGCAGCCCCCAAGGGGTGGGCAATCAGCCCCAGCATTTT. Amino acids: CASSPQGVGNQPQHF.

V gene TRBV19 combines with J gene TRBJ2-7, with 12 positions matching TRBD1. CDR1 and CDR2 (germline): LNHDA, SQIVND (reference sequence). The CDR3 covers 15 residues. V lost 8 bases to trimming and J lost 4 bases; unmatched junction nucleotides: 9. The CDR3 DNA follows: TGTGCCAGTGCTGCCAGGGGACAGGGGGCTTACGAGCAGTACTTC. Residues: CASAARGQGAYEQYF.